The source of this T cell receptor beta chain is a study of beta chain features in type 1 diabetes. Regarding the study as a whole: Patients with type 1 diabetes carried fewer insertions and had more deletions at their VDJ junctions.

Reverse transcription of all isolated RNA meant that expressed TCRB transcripts were sequenced. Data came from immunoSEQ multiplex PCR; TCRdb stores just in-frame clones and leaves some out. The data contain about 140,000 clones, about 7.1% of them singletons. Notes on this clone: Its target is unknown.

The source is a woman in her 30s in good health. Input material: central memory CD4+ T cells from blood.

The chain's CDR3 is CARKEIARVQETQYF. CDR3 coding DNA: TGTGCCAGAAAGGAAATAGCGCGCGTACAAGAGACCCAGTACTTC. This chain links TRBV27 with TRBJ2-5; D may be TRBD2 (5 bases). The CDR3 runs to 15 residues. Per germline, CDR1 MNHEY and CDR2 SMNVEV (reference sequence). Trimming took off 9 bases at V and 2 bases at J, with 19 bases between the two ends.